This TCR beta chain was profiled in a study of blood T cell repertoires in COVID-19. V lost 2 bases and J lost 5; bases outside the gene matches: 8. There are 16 residues in the CDR3. Germline CDR1 is LGHDT and CDR2 is YNNKEL (reference sequence). Generated by immunoSEQ multiplex PCR, the TCRdb table keeps only in-frame clones and is missing some. The sample contains some 160,000 clones, roughly 77% of which appear only once. The clonotype was recovered from a man in his sixties with acute or convalescent COVID-19. The chain has TRBV3-1 (or the pseudogene TRBV3-2) and TRBJ2-5, with 10 positions matching TRBD2. Sequenced input: peripheral blood. The chain's CDR3 is CASSQNLAGAGETQYF. CDR3 DNA sequence: TGTGCCAGCAGCCAAAATCTAGCGGGAGCGGGGGAGACCCAGTACTTC.